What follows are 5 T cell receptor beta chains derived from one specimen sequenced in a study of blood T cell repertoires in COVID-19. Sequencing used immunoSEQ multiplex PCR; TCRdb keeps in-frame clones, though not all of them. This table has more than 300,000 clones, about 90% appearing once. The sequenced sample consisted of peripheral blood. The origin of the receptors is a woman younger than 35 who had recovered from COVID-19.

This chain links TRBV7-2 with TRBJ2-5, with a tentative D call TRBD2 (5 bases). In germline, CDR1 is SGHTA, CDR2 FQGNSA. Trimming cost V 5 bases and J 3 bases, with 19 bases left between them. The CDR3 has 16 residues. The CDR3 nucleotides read TGTGCCAGCAGCCCAAGAGGGTTACCCCGGGAAGAGACCCAGTACTTC. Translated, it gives CASSPRGLPREETQYF.

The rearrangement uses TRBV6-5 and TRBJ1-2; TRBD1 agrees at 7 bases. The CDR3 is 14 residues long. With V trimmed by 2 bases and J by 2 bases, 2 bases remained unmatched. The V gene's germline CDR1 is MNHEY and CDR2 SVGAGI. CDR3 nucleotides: TGTGCCAGCAGTTACAGGGGACAGAACTATGGCTACACCTTC. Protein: CASSYRGQNYGYTF.

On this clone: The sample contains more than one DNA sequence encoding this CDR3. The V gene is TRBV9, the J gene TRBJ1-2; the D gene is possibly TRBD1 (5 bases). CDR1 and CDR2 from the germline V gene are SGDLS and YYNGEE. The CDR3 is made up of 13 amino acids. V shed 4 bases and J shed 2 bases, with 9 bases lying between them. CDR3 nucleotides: TGTGCCAGCAGCCCCGGGGGAAACTATGGCTACACCTTC. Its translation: CASSPGGNYGYTF.

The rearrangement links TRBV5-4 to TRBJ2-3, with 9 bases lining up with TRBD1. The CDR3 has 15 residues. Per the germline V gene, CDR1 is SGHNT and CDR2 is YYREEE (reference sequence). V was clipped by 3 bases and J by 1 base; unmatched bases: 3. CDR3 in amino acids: CASSSGQGRTDTQYF. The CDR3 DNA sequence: TGTGCCAGCAGCTCGGGACAGGGACGCACAGATACGCAGTATTTT.

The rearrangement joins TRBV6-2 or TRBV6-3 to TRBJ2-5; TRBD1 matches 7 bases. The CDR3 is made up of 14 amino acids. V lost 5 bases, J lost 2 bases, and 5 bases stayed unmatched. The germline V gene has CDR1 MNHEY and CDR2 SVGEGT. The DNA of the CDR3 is TGTGCCAGCAGTCGGACAGGCGCACAAGAGACCCAGTACTTC. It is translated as CASSRTGAQETQYF.